This T cell receptor beta chain was identified in a study of shared clonotypes between healthy human individuals. Per the germline V gene, CDR1 is MGHDK and CDR2 is SYGVNS. CDR3 length: 17 residues. The V gene end was trimmed by 5 bases and the J gene end by 1 base; junction bases not matched to a gene: 8. An even split of each subset's genomic DNA across several immunoSEQ plates was performed. Libraries were prepared by immunoSEQ multiplex PCR; TCRdb keeps only in-frame clonotypes and omits some of them. The data contain a few million clones, around 94% of them seen just once; the ten biggest clones take up around 0.14%.

The genes are TRBV25-1 and TRBJ1-4; 9 bases match TRBD1. Input material: naive CD4+ T cells sorted from blood. The subset here: CD45RA+ positively selected. This clonotype was sampled from a man aged 18-30 years in good health. CDR3 sequence reads: CASSPPGQGVTNEKLFF. CDR3 DNA sequence: TGTGCCAGCAGTCCTCCGGGACAGGGAGTAACTAATGAAAAACTGTTTTTT.